This T cell receptor (beta chain) was obtained from a study of CD8 T cells in Susac syndrome. The study's findings and limits: Across the total CD8+ repertoires, under 20 Susac-specific public clones were detected, and across the CD8+ TEMRA repertoires, five or six such clones were detected. It was acknowledged in the study that its TCR sequencing and HLA analysis involved a relatively small number of individuals.

As regards this clonotype: Its antigen is unknown.

Trimming removed 10 bases from V and 4 bases from J, with 16 bases in between. The CDR3 runs 13 residues. Roughly 0.45 to 1 ug RNA was reverse transcribed with random hexamers. Amplification of TCR beta CDR3 was carried out by immunoSEQ multiplex PCR, which covered 54 Vbeta and 13 Jbeta segments. TCRdb passed the immunoSEQ multiplex PCR reads through MiXCR, listing each CDR3 protein once. Among 100,000 or so distinct CDR3 sequences listed, about 95% were seen once. The sample consisted of CD8+ T cells from PBMCs. The receptor was derived from a human donor with Susac syndrome. This sequence joins TRBV12-3 or TRBV12-4 and TRBJ1-2; D is perhaps TRBD1 (6 bases). The DNA for the CDR3 is TGTGCCACCTTGGTTGGGGGCCCCTATGGCTACACCTTC. Amino acids: CATLVGGPYGYTF.